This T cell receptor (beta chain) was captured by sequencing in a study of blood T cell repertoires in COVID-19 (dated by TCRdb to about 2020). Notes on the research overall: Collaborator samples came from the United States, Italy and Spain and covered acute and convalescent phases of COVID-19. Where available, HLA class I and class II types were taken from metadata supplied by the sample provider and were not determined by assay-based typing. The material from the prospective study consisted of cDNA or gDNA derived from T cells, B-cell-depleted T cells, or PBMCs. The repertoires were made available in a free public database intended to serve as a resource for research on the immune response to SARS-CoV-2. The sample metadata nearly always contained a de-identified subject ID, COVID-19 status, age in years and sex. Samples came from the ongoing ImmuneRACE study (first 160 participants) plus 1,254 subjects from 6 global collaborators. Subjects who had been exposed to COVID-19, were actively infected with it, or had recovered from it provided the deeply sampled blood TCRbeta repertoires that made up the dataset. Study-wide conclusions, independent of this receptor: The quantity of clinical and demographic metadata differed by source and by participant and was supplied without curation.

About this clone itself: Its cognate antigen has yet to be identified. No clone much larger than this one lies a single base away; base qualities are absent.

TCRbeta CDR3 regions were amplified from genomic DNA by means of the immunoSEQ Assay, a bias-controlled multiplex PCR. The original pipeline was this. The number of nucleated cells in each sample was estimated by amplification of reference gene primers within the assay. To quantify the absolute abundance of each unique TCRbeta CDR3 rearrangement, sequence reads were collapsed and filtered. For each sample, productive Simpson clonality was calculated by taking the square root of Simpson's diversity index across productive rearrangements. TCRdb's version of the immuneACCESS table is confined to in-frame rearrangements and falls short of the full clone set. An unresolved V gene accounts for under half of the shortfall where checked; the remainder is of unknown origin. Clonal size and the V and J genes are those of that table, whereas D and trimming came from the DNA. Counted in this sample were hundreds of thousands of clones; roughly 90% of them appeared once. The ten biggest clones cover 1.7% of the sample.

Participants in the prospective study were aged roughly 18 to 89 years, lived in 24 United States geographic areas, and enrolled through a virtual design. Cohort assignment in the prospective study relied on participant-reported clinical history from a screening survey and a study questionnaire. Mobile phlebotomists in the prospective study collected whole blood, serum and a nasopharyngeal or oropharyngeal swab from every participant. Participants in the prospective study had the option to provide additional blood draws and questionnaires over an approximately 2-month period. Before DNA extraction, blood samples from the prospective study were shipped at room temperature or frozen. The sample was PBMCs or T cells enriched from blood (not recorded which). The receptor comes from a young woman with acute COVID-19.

CDR3 sequence: CSVWGTGGDYGYTF. The bases read TGCAGCGTGTGGGGGACAGGGGGAGACTATGGCTACACCTTC. The sequence links TRBV29-1 to TRBJ1-2, with TRBD1 matching 11 junction bases. CDR1 and CDR2 are drawn from the germline V gene: SQVTM, ANQGSEA. Taken from cysteine to phenylalanine, the CDR3 has 14 residues. The DNA shown is the 42-base CDR3, in frame from base 1. The junction shows trimming of 6 bases on V and 3 bases on J, and the gene matches do not reach 6 bases of it.